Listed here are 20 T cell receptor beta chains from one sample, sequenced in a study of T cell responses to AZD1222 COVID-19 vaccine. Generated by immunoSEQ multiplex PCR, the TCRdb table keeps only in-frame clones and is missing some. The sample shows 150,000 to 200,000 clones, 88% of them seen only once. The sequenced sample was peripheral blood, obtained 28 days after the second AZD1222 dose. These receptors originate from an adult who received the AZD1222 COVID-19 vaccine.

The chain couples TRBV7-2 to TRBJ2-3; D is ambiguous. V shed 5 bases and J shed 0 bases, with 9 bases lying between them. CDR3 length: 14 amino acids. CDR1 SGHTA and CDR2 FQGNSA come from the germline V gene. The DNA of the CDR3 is TGTGCCAGCAGCGAACTAACTAGCACAGATACGCAGTATTTT. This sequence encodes CASSELTSTDTQYF. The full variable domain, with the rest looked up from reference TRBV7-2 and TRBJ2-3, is GAGVSQSPSNKVTEKGKDVELRCDPISGHTALYWYRQSLGQGLEFLIYFQGNSAPDKSGLPSDRFSAERTGGSVSTLTIQRTQQEDSAVYLCASSELTSTDTQYFGPGTRLTVL.

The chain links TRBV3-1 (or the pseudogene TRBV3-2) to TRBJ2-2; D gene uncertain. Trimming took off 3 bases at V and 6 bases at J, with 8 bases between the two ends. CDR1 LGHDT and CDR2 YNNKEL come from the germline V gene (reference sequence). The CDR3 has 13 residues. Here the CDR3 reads CASSQGWSGELFF. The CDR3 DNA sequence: TGTGCCAGCAGCCAGGGGTGGTCCGGGGAGCTGTTTTTT.

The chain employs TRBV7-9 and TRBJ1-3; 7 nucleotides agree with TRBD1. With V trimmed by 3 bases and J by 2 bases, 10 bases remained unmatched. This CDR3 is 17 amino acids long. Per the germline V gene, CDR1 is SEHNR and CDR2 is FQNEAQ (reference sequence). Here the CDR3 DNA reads TGTGCCAGCAGCTTCGGATTTGGGCAGGGGGCTGGAAACACCATATATTTT. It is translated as CASSFGFGQGAGNTIYF. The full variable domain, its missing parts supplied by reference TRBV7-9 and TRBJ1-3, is DTGVSQNPRHKITKRGQNVTFRCDPISEHNRLYWYRQTLGQGPEFLTYFQNEAQLEKSRLLSDRFSAERPKGSFSTLEIQRTEQGDSAMYLCASSFGFGQGAGNTIYFGEGSWLTVV.

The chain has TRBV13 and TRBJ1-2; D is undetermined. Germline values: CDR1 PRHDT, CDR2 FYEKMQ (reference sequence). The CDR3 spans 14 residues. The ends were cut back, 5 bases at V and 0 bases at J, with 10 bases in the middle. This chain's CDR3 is CASSGPPANYGYTF. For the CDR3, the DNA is TGTGCCAGCAGCGGCCCCCCGGCTAACTATGGCTACACCTTC.

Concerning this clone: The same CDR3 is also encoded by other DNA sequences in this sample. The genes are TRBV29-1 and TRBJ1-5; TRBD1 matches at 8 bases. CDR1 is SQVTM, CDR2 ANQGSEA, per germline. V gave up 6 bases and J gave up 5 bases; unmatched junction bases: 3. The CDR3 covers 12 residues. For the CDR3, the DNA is TGCAGCGTCGGACAGGGCGATCAGCCCCAGCATTTT. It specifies CSVGQGDQPQHF.

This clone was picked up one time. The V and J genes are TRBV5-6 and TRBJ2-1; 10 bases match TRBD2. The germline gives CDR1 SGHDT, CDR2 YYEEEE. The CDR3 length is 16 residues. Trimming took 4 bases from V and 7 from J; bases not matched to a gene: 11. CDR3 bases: TGTGCCAGCAGCCGGATGAGCGGGGGGGCCTCGAATGAGCAGTTCTTC. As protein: CASSRMSGGASNEQFF.

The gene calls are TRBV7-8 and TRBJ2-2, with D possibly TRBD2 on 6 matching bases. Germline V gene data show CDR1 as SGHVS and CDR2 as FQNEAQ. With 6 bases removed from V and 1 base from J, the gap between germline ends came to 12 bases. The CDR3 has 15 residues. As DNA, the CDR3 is TGTGCCAGCAGTCGTTCCGGGGGGAACACCGGGGAGCTGTTTTTT. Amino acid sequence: CASSRSGGNTGELFF.

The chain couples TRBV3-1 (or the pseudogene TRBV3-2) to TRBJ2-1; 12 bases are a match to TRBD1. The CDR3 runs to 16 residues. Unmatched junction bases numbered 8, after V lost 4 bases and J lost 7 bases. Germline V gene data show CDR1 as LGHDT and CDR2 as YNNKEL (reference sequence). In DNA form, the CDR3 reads TGTGCCAGCAGCCCCCCCGGGACAGGGGGCAGGAATGAGCAGTTCTTC. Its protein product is CASSPPGTGGRNEQFF.

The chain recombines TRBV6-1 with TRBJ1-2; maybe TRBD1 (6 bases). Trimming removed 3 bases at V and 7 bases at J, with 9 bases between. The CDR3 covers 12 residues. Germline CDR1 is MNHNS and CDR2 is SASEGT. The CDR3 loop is CASSETGGGYTF. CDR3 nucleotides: TGTGCCAGCAGTGAGACAGGAGGTGGCTACACCTTC.

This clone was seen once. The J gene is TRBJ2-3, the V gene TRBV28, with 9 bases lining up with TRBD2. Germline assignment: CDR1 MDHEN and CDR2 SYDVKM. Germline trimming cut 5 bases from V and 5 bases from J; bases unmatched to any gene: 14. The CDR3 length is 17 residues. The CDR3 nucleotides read TGTGCCAGCAGTCCGCTTTATGGGCGGGGGGGCGAAGATACGCAGTATTTT. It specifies CASSPLYGRGGEDTQYF.

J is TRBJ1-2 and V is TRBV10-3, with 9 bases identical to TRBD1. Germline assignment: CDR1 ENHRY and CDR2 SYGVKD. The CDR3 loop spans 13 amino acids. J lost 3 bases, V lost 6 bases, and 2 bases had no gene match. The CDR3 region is CAISRDRDYGYTF. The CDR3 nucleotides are TGTGCCATCAGCCGGGACAGGGACTATGGCTACACCTTC.

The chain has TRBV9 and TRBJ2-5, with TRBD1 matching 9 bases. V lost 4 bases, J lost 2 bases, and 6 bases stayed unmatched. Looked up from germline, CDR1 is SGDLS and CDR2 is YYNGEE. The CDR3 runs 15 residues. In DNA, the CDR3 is TGTGCCAGCAGCCTGCGACAGGGGGTACAAGAGACCCAGTACTTC. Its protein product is CASSLRQGVQETQYF.

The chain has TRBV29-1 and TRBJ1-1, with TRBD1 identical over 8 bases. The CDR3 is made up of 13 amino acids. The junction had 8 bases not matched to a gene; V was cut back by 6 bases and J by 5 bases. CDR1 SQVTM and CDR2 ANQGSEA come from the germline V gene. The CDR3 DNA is TGCAGCGTCCCAGGACAGGGTGGGACTGAAGCTTTCTTT. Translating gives CSVPGQGGTEAFF.

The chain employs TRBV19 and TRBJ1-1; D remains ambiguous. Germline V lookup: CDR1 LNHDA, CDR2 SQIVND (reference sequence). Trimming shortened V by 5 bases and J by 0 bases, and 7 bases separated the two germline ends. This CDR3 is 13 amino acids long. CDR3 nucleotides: TGTGCCAGTAGTTTTAACATGAACACTGAAGCTTTCTTT. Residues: CASSFNMNTEAFF.

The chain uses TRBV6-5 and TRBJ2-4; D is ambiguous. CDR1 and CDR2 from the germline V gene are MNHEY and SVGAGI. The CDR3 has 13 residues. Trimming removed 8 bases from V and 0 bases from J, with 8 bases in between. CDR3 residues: CASLDIAKNIQYF. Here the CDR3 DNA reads TGTGCCAGCCTGGATATAGCCAAAAACATTCAGTACTTC.

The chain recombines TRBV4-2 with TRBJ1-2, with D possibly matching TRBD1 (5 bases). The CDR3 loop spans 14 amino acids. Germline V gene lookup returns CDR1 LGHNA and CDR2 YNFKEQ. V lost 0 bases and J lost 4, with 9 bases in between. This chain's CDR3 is CASSQDDSSYGYTF. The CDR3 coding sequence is TGTGCCAGCAGCCAAGATGACAGTTCCTATGGCTACACCTTC.

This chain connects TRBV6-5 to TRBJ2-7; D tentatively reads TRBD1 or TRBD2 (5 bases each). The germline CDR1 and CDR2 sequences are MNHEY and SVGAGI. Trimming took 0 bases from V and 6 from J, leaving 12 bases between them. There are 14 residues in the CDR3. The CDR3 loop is CASSYSRGVGEQYF. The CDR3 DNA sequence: TGTGCCAGCAGTTACTCGAGGGGTGTGGGCGAGCAGTACTTC.

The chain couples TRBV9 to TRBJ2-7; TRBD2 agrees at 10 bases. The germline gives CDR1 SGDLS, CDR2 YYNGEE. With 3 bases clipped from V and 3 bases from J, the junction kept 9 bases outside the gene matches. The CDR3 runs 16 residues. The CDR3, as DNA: TGTGCCAGCAGCGCTTCCTCTAGCGGGGGAGTCTACGAGCAGTACTTC. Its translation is CASSASSSGGVYEQYF.

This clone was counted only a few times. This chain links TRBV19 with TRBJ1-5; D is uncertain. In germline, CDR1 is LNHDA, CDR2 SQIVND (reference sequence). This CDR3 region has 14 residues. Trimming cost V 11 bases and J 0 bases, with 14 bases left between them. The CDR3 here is CASGSGYSNQPQHF. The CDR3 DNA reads TGTGCCTCGGGGAGTGGATATAGCAATCAGCCCCAGCATTTT.

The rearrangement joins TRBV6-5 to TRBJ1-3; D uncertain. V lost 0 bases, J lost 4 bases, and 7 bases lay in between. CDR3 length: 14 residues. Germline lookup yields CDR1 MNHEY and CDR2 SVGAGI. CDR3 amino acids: CASSYSGTGNTIYF. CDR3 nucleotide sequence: TGTGCCAGCAGTTACTCCGGCACGGGAAACACCATATATTTT.